This record covers a single T cell receptor beta chain. The data originate from a study of blood T cell repertoires in COVID-19. Per germline, CDR1 SGHAT and CDR2 FQNNGV. CDR3 length: 16 residues. Losses at the gene ends were 1 base for V and 6 bases for J; bases not matched to a gene: 4. The method was immunoSEQ multiplex PCR; TCRdb's version includes in-frame clones alone and lacks a portion of them. Of approximately 190,000 clones listed, around 80% are singletons. This receptor was identified in a woman between 55 and 75 years old with COVID-19, enrolled during active disease. V and J are TRBV11-2 and TRBJ2-1, with 12 bases identical to TRBD2. Sequencing was carried out using peripheral blood. The CDR3 DNA sequence: TGTGCCAGCAGCTTAGTACGACTAGCGGGGGCCAATGAGCAGTTCTTC. Translation: CASSLVRLAGANEQFF.